One T cell receptor beta chain is described in this entry. This sample was included in a study of cytomegalovirus exposure and HLA in healthy donors. V was shortened by 0 bases and J by 4 bases, with 9 bases between the two germline ends. This CDR3 spans 14 amino acids. CDR1 is MNHNS, CDR2 SASEGT, per germline. The primer mix had 60 Vbeta and 13 Jbeta primers. Profiled with immunoSEQ multiplex PCR; TCRdb holds only in-frame clones, not every one. This sample yields about 120,000 clones, of which about 81% are seen a single time; about 1.8% belongs to the top ten. The receptor's source is a man aged 35 to 55 in good health and CMV-seronegative. The chain links TRBV6-1 to TRBJ1-2; D call uncertain. Source material: PBMCs. The CDR3 DNA follows: TGTGCCAGCAGTGAAGCGTTTGCAGTCTATGGCTACACCTTC. It specifies CASSEAFAVYGYTF.